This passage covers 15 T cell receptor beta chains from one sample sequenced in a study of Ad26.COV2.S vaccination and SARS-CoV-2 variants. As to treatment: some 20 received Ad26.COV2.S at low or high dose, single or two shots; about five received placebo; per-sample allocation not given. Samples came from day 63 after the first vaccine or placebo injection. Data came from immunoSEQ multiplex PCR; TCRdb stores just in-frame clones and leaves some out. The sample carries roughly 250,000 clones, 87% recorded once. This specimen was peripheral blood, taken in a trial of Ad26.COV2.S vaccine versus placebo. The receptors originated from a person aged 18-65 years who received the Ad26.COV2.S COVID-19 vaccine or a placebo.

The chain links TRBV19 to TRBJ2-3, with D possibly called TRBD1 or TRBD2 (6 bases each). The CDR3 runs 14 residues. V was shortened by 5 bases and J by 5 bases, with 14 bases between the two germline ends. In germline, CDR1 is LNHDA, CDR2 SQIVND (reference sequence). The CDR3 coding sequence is TGTGCCAGTAGTCCCCGGGGGCGTGTAGATACGCAGTATTTT. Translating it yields CASSPRGRVDTQYF.

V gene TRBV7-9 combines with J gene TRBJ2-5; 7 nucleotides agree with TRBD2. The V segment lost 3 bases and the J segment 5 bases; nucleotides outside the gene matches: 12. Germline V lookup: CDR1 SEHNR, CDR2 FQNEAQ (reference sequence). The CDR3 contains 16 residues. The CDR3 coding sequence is TGTGCCAGCAGCTTTCCTGGGCGGGAGTTAGCTGAGACCCAGTACTTC. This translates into CASSFPGRELAETQYF.

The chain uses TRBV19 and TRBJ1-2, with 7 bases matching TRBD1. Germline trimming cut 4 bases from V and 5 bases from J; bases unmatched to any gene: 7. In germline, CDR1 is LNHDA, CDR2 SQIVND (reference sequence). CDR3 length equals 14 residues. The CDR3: CASSSGTVFYGYTF. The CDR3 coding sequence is TGTGCCAGTAGTAGCGGGACAGTTTTTTATGGCTACACCTTC.

CDR3 residues: CASRPQGYSPLHF. Here the CDR3 DNA reads TGTGCCAGCCGGCCCCAGGGATACTCACCCCTCCACTTT. The rearrangement links TRBV12-3 or TRBV12-4 to TRBJ1-6, with D possibly matching TRBD1 (5 bases). V lost 8 bases, J lost 10 bases, and 15 bases lay in between. The CDR3 is 13 residues long.

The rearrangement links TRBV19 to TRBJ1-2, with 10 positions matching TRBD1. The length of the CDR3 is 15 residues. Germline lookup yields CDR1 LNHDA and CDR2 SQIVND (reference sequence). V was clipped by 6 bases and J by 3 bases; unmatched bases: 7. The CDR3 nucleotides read TGTGCCAGTAGCACCGGGACAGGGGTGCACTATGGCTACACCTTC. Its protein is CASSTGTGVHYGYTF.

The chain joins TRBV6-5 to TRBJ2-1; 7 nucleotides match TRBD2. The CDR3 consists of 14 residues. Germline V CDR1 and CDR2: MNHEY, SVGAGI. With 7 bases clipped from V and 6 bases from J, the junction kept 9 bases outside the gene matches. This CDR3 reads CASTFWGGFNEQFF. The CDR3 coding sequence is TGTGCCAGCACTTTCTGGGGGGGATTCAATGAGCAGTTCTTC.

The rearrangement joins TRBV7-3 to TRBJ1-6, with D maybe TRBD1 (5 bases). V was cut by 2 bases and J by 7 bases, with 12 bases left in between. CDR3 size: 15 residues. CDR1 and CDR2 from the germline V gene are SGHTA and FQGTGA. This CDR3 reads CASSLYSGANSPLHF. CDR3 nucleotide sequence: TGTGCCAGCAGCTTATACTCTGGGGCCAATTCACCCCTCCACTTT.

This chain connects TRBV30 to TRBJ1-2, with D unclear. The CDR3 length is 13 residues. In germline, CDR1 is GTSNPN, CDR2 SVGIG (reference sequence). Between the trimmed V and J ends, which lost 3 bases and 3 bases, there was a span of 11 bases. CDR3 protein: CAWRTGYHYGYTF. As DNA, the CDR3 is TGTGCCTGGAGGACGGGGTATCACTATGGCTACACCTTC.

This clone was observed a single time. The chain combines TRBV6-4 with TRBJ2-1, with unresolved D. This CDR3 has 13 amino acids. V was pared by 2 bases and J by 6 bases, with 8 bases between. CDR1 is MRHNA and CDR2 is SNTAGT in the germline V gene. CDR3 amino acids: CASSDGWGNEQFF. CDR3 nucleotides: TGTGCCAGCAGTGACGGTTGGGGCAATGAGCAGTTCTTC.

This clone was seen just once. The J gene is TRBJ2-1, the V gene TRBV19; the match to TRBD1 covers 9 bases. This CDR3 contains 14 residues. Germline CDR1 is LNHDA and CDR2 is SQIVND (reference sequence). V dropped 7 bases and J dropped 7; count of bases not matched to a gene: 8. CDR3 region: CASKVDRGWNEQFF. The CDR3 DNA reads TGTGCCAGTAAGGTGGACAGGGGTTGGAATGAGCAGTTCTTC. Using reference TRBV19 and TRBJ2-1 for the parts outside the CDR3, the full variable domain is DGGITQSPKYLFRKEGQNVTLSCEQNLNHDAMYWYRQDPGQGLRLIYYSQIVNDFQKGDIAEGYSVSREKKESFPLTVTSAQKNPTAFYLCASKVDRGWNEQFFGPGTRLTVL.

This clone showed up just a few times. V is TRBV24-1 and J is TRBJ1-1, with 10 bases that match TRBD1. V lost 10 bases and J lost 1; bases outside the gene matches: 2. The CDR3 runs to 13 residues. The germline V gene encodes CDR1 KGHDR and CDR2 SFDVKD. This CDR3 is CATRDRGNTEAFF. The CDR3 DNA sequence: TGTGCCACAAGGGACAGGGGGAACACTGAAGCTTTCTTT.

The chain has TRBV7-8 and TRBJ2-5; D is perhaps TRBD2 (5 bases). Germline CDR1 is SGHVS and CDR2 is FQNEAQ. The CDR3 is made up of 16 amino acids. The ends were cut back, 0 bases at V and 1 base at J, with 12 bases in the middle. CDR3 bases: TGTGCCAGCAGCTTAGCGAACGGACTCCGCCAAGAGACCCAGTACTTC. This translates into CASSLANGLRQETQYF.

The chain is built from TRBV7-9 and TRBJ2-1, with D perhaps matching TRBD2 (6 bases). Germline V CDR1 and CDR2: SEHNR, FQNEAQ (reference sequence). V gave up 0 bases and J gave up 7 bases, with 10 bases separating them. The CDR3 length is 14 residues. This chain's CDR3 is CASSLAEGLNEQFF. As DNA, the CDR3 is TGTGCCAGCAGCTTAGCGGAGGGACTTAATGAGCAGTTCTTC.

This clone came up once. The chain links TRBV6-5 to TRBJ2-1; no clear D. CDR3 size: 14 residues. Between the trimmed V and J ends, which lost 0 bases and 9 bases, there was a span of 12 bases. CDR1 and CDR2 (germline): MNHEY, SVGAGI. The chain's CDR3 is CASSYSSEVGEQFF. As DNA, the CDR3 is TGTGCCAGCAGTTACTCGAGTGAGGTCGGTGAGCAGTTCTTC.

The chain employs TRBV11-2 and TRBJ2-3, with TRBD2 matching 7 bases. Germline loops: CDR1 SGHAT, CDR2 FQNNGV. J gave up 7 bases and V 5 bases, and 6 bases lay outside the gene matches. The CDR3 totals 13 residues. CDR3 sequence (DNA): TGTGCCAGCAGCCCCCAGACTAGCTATACGCAGTATTTT. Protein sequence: CASSPQTSYTQYF.